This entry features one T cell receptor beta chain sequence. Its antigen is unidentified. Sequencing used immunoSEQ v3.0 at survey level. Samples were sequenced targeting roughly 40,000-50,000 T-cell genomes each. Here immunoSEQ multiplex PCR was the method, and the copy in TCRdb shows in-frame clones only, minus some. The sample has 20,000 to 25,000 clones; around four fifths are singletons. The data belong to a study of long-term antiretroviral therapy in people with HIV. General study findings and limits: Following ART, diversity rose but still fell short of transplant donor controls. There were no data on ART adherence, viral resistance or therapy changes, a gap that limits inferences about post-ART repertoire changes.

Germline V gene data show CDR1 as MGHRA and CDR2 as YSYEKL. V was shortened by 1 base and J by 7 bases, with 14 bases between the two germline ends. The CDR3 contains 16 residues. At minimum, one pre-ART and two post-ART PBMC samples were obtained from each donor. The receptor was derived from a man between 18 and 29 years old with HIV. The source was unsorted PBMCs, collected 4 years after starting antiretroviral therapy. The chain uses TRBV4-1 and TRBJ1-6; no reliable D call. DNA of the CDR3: TGCGCCAGCAGCCAAGGCTCGGGGAGGCGGAATTCACCCCTCCACTTT. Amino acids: CASSQGSGRRNSPLHF.